This is a list of T cell receptor beta chains from one sample in a study of tumor-infiltrating lymphocytes in primary liver carcinoma. One entry per CDR3 protein results from TCRdb running MiXCR on the multiplex PCR reads. The sample consists of some 30,000 distinct CDR3 sequences, 75% to 85% of them appearing once. The sample taken for sequencing was liver tumor tissue from sampling region 5. All receptors derive from a man in his forties with primary liver carcinoma and hepatitis B virus infection. Each CDR3 is given with its conserved first and last residue. The D gene is left open where the match is weak. Clone size is stated in some rows and not others, as once, few, many or a class when expanded.

>NA|NA|TRBJ1-2|TRBV6-5
TGTGCCAGCACCCCCCACTGCAATTATGGCTACACCTTC
CASTPHCNYGYTF
>NA|NA|TRBJ2-3|TRBV9
TGTGCCAGCAGCGTAGAACAGCGTACAGATACGCAGTATTTT
CASSVEQRTDTQYF
>NA|NA|TRBJ2-7|TRBV4-2
TGTGCCAGCTGCCAATACGAACAGACGAAATCCTACGAGCAGTACTTC
CASCQYEQTKSYEQYF
>NA|TRBD1|TRBJ2-7|TRBV5-6
TGTGCCGGCAGCCTCCGGGACAGCCTACACAAGCAGTACTTC
CAGSLRDSLHKQYF
>NA|NA|TRBJ2-7|TRBV7-2
TGTGCCAGCAGATTACAGAGGTCCTCCTACGAGCAGTATTTC
CASRLQRSSYEQYF
>once|NA|TRBJ2-7|TRBV10-2
TGCGCCAGCGGACACTATTCTGACGAGCAGTACTTC
CASGHYSDEQYF
>NA|TRBD1|TRBJ1-6|TRBV4-1
TGCGCCAGTGGCCGCCACCTACAGGGGGCGGATTCACCCCTCCACTTT
CASGRHLQGADSPLHF
>NA|NA|TRBJ1-4|TRBV6-1
TGTGCCAGCAGTATTGGACAGTGGGGTATTGAAAAACTGTTTTTT
CASSIGQWGIEKLFF
>NA|NA|TRBJ1-5|TRBV10-3
TGTGTCACCAGTGAGTATGAGGACGATCAGCCCCAGCATTTT
CVTSEYEDDQPQHF
>once|NA|TRBJ1-1|TRBV12-3/TRBV12-4
TGTGTCAGCAGTTCGGCCGCGAGAGACCCTTTCTTT
CVSSSAARDPFF
>NA|TRBD2|TRBJ2-7|TRBV4-2
TGTACCAGCAGTGGAAACCCGGGACTAGCGGGAGGGCTACACGAGCAGTACTTC
CTSSGNPGLAGGLHEQYF
>NA|NA|TRBJ2-3|TRBV11-2
TGTGCCAGTAGCGGCAGCACAGATACGCGGTATTTT
CASSGSTDTRYF
>NA|TRBD1|TRBJ2-2|TRBV5-4
TGTACCAGCAGGGGGATGGGGACCGAGGAGCTGTTTTTT
CTSRGMGTEELFF
>medium-sized|NA|TRBJ1-2|TRBV5-1
TGCGCCAGCAGCTTCGGCGGGGGACAACGTGGCTACACCTTC
CASSFGGGQRGYTF
>NA|NA|TRBJ2-1|TRBV11-2
TGTGCCAGCAGCTTAGATGGGCGATTCAGCAGGACCCTTTACAATGAGCAGATTTTC
CASSLDGRFSRTLYNEQIF
>many|NA|TRBJ2-3|TRBV24-1
TGTGCCACCAGTGACGGGACCATAGCGCAGTATTTT
CATSDGTIAQYF
>few|NA|TRBJ2-7|TRBV12-3/TRBV12-4
TGTGCCAGCACAGTGGGAGGCAGTGTGCAGTATTTC
CASTVGGSVQYF
>few|TRBD2|TRBJ2-7|TRBV28
TGTGCCTGCAGTTTGCTAGCGGGAGCCTACGAGCAGTACTTC
CACSLLAGAYEQYF
>once|NA|TRBJ2-7|TRBV6-6
TGTGCCAGCAGTTACGGGAGAGGGCCAGTGGACGCCTACGATCAGTACTTC
CASSYGRGPVDAYDQYF
>NA|NA|TRBJ2-3|TRBV12-5
TGTGCTAGTGGCATCGGCGCGGGAAAGCAGTATTTT
CASGIGAGKQYF
>NA|TRBD1|TRBJ2-6|TRBV11-2
TGTGCCAGCAGCGAGCCCCCGGGACAGCGACTCTCTGGGGCCAGTGTCCTGACTTTC
CASSEPPGQRLSGASVLTF
>NA|TRBD2|TRBJ2-1|TRBV12-3/TRBV12-4
TGTGCCAACAGTTCAGCGGGATGGGTTAACAATGAGCAGTTCTTC
CANSSAGWVNNEQFF
>medium-sized|TRBD1|TRBJ2-5|TRBV10-3
TGTGCCATCAGTGACAGGGGGCGTGAGACCCAGTACTTC
CAISDRGRETQYF